A single sample gave rise to the 20 T cell receptor beta chains below, sequenced in a study of shared clonotypes between healthy human individuals. Some clones are missing from TCRdb's copy, which holds only in-frame ones; the method was immunoSEQ multiplex PCR. The sample consists of over 800,000 clones, 80% to 95% of them appearing once. Terminally differentiated effector memory CD45RA+ cells were excluded from the naive CD8 cells, which were CD45RO-negative and positively selected for CCR7. The sample taken for sequencing was naive CD8+ T cells sorted from blood. The receptors come from a man aged 25-45 years in good health.

The chain has TRBV7-9 and TRBJ1-4, with TRBD1 matching over 7 bases. V shed 1 base and J 3 bases; nucleotides not matched to a gene: 5. CDR3 length: 16 residues. CDR1 SEHNR and CDR2 FQNEAQ come from the germline V gene (reference sequence). The CDR3 DNA is TGTGCCAGCAGCTTAGTACCGGACAGGTCTAATGAAAAACTGTTTTTT. Its translation is CASSLVPDRSNEKLFF.

CDR3 in DNA: TGTGCCACCAGCCTGTCACTAGTGGATGAGCAGTTCTTC. The encoded protein is CATSLSLVDEQFF. This chain joins TRBV15 and TRBJ2-1; D possibly corresponds to TRBD2 (5 bases). CDR1 is LNHNV, CDR2 YYDKDF, per germline (reference sequence). V lost 5 bases, J lost 8 bases, and 13 bases lay in between. The CDR3 contains 13 residues. The full variable domain, with the rest looked up from reference TRBV15 and TRBJ2-1, is DAMVIQNPRYQVTQFGKPVTLSCSQTLNHNVMYWYQQKSSQAPKLLFHYYDKDFNNEADTPDNFQSRRPNTSFCFLDIRSPGLGDTAMYLCATSLSLVDEQFFGPGTRLTVL.

This chain uses TRBV18 with TRBJ2-3; 7 bases align to TRBD2. The CDR3 covers 15 residues. CDR1 and CDR2 from the germline V gene are KGHSH and LQKENI. The ends lost 4 bases at V and 5 bases at J; junction bases unmatched: 9. As DNA, the CDR3 is TGTGCCAGCTCACTCCGGACTAGAGAGAAAGATACGCAGTATTTT. Protein: CASSLRTREKDTQYF.

In nucleotides, the CDR3 is TGTGCCACCAGCAGAGATCCGTCTGGGGCTAGTACATACAATGAGCAGTTCTTC. Translating gives CATSRDPSGASTYNEQFF. This chain uses TRBV15 with TRBJ2-1; tentative D call: TRBD1 (5 bases). CDR1 and CDR2 from the germline V gene are LNHNV and YYDKDF (reference sequence). V dropped 0 bases and J dropped 4 bases, with 19 bases sitting between them. The CDR3 has 18 amino acids.

CDR3 residues: CSARGRTYNEQFF. The CDR3 DNA sequence: TGCAGCGCCCGCGGGAGGACGTACAATGAGCAGTTCTTC. The chain carries TRBV29-1 and TRBJ2-1, with TRBD2 identical over 8 bases. This CDR3 has 13 residues. The germline CDR1 and CDR2 sequences are SQVTM and ANQGSEA. Losses at the gene ends were 7 bases for V and 4 bases for J; bases not matched to a gene: 6.

This sequence joins TRBV7-2 and TRBJ2-1, with 7 nucleotides matching TRBD2. Germline loops: CDR1 SGHTA, CDR2 FQGNSA. The ends lost 1 base at V and 1 base at J; junction bases unmatched: 10. CDR3 length: 18 amino acids. In DNA form, the CDR3 reads TGTGCCAGCAGCTTAGGGATTTTGGCTAGCGGTTCCTACAATGAGCAGTTCTTC. Encoded protein: CASSLGILASGSYNEQFF.

The CDR3 DNA follows: TGTGCCAGCAGCCCGGCGACAGGGGGAAGAGAGCAGTACTTC. Translated, it gives CASSPATGGREQYF. This chain links TRBV7-7 with TRBJ2-7, with 9 bases matching TRBD1. From germline, CDR1 is SSHAT and CDR2 FNYEAQ (reference sequence). V shed 5 bases and J 7 bases; nucleotides not matched to a gene: 9. This CDR3 is built from 14 residues.

The chain joins TRBV6-1 to TRBJ2-2, with 10 bases matching TRBD2. V gave up 4 bases and J gave up 3 bases; unmatched junction bases: 5. The germline V gene encodes CDR1 MNHNS and CDR2 SASEGT. The CDR3 length is 16 residues. The chain's CDR3 is CASSVASGRYTGELFF. The CDR3 region has the DNA TGTGCCAGCAGTGTTGCTAGCGGGAGATACACCGGGGAGCTGTTTTTT.

The chain couples TRBV6-1 to TRBJ2-1, with a tentative D call TRBD2 (5 bases). CDR3 length equals 16 residues. From germline, CDR1 is MNHNS and CDR2 SASEGT. V dropped 4 bases and J dropped 5 bases, with 18 bases sitting between them. The CDR3 here is CASSGLGVGGDNEQFF. CDR3 nucleotide sequence: TGTGCCAGCAGTGGACTCGGGGTTGGTGGCGACAATGAGCAGTTCTTC.

The sample holds a few counts of this clone. CDR3 coding DNA: TGCGCCAGCAGCTCGGACAATCGCTTCTACGAGCAGTACTTC. Its protein product is CASSSDNRFYEQYF. The chain links TRBV5-1 to TRBJ2-7; the D gene is possibly TRBD1 (5 bases). V lost 3 bases, J lost 3 bases, and 13 bases lay in between. The CDR3 is 14 amino acids. Looked up from germline, CDR1 is SGHRS and CDR2 is YFSETQ.

This clone was seen a single time. The chain is built from TRBV27 and TRBJ2-1, with 12 bases identical to TRBD2. CDR1 is MNHEY, CDR2 SMNVEV, per germline (reference sequence). CDR3 length: 20 amino acids. V lost 4 bases, J lost 8 bases, and 21 bases stayed unmatched. As DNA, the CDR3 is TGTGCCAGCAGTTCGGCAGGGGGGGAACCGACTAGCGGGAGTAGACATGAGCAGTTCTTC. Residues: CASSSAGGEPTSGSRHEQFF.

This chain joins TRBV9 and TRBJ2-1, with 9 bases matching TRBD2. The junction had 7 bases not matched to a gene; V was cut back by 5 bases and J by 1 base. CDR1 SGDLS and CDR2 YYNGEE come from the germline V gene. CDR3 length: 16 residues. The CDR3 sequence: CASRSRSGGSYNEQFF. In DNA, the CDR3 is TGTGCCAGCAGGTCTCGAAGCGGGGGGTCCTACAATGAGCAGTTCTTC. The full variable domain, rest sourced from reference TRBV9 and TRBJ2-1, is DSGVTQTPKHLITATGQRVTLRCSPRSGDLSVYWYQQSLDQGLQFLIQYYNGEERAKGNILERFSAQQFPDLHSELNLSSLELGDSALYFCASRSRSGGSYNEQFFGPGTRLTVL.

This chain joins TRBV5-1 and TRBJ2-5; TRBD2 agrees at 9 bases. Germline lookup yields CDR1 SGHRS and CDR2 YFSETQ. The CDR3 loop spans 15 amino acids. V was pared by 0 bases and J by 1 base, with 1 base of the junction left unmatched. The chain's CDR3 is CASSLGTSAQETQYF. The CDR3 nucleotides read TGCGCCAGCAGCTTGGGGACTAGCGCCCAAGAGACCCAGTACTTC.

The gene calls are TRBV6-1 and TRBJ1-2; D remains unclear. The V gene's germline CDR1 is MNHNS and CDR2 SASEGT. CDR3 length: 13 residues. V was cut by 6 bases and J by 3 bases, with 11 bases left in between. CDR3 in amino acids: CASRDGLYYGYTF. DNA of the CDR3: TGTGCCAGCAGAGACGGACTCTACTATGGCTACACCTTC.

The chain has TRBV7-5 and TRBJ2-1; the table gives TRBD2 as D, unverified against the DNA. TRBV7-5 is described as a pseudogene. The CDR3 runs to 16 residues. CDR3 DNA sequence: TGTGCCAGAAGCGAAAGGGGGGGGCCCTCCTACAATGAGCAGTTCTTC. It yields the protein CARSERGGPSYNEQFF.

A note on this clone: Other DNA sequences within the sample encode an identical CDR3. The CDR3 sequence is CASSLREQFF. As DNA, the CDR3 is TGTGCCAGCAGCTTAAGGGAGCAGTTCTTC. The rearrangement links TRBV7-9 to TRBJ2-1; D unclear. Looked up from germline, CDR1 is SEHNR and CDR2 is FQNEAQ (reference sequence). V was clipped by 2 bases and J by 10 bases, with 3 bases between them. This CDR3 contains 10 residues.

This clone was seen only a few times. The same CDR3 can be traced to other DNA sequences in this sample. The rearrangement uses TRBV20-1 and TRBJ2-7; D gene unclear. This CDR3 spans 10 amino acids. The germline V gene has CDR1 DFQATT and CDR2 SNEGSKA (reference sequence). The V gene lost 5 bases and the J gene lost 1 base, with 3 bases spanning the gap. The CDR3 region has the DNA TGCAGTGCTGATTCCTACGAGCAGTACTTC. It specifies CSADSYEQYF.

The CDR3 loop is CASSPGGSNTGELFF. The CDR3 bases are TGCGCCAGCAGCCCCGGGGGGTCGAACACCGGGGAGCTGTTTTTT. V usage is TRBV5-1 and J usage is TRBJ2-2; 7 nucleotides match TRBD2. Germline V gene sequence: CDR1 SGHRS, CDR2 YFSETQ. The CDR3 totals 15 residues. The V and J ends lost 4 bases and 0 bases, in that order; junction bases with no gene match: 3.

CDR3: CATSNSAQSPYEQYF. The CDR3 coding sequence is TGTGCCACTTCGAACTCGGCACAGTCTCCCTACGAGCAGTACTTC. This rearrangement joins TRBV15 to TRBJ2-7; D is ambiguous. The CDR3 is 15 residues long. Trimming left V 9 bases short and J 2 bases short, with 20 bases between. The germline V gene has CDR1 LNHNV and CDR2 YYDKDF (reference sequence).

The rearrangement joins TRBV5-1 to TRBJ2-1, with 9 bases matching TRBD1. This CDR3 is 16 amino acids long. In germline, CDR1 is SGHRS, CDR2 YFSETQ. V shed 6 bases and J 6 bases; nucleotides not matched to a gene: 13. The CDR3 loop reads CASTDVRTGVLNEQFF. The DNA for the CDR3 is TGCGCCAGCACCGACGTTCGGACAGGGGTTCTCAATGAGCAGTTCTTC.